A selection of T cell receptor beta chains follows, all from one sample in a study of CD8+CD57+ T cells in acquired aplastic anemia. TCRdb reanalysed the reads using MiXCR and keeps one entry per CDR3 protein. The sample lists 150,000 to 200,000 distinct CDR3 sequences, just under 45% occurring once. Source material: sorted CD4+, CD8+, or CD8+CD57+ T cells (not recorded which) from PBMCs. The source of these receptors is a human donor in good health. Each CDR3 is given with its conserved first and last residue. Fields, in order: V gene, D gene, CDR3 length, clone size, J gene, CDR3 DNA, CDR3 protein. The D gene is left open where the match is weak. The size of a clone is reported for some rows only, either as once, few or many, or as a class for expanded clones.

>TRBV28|TRBD1|15|few|TRBJ1-5
TGTGCCAGCAGTGCAGGACAGGGGGGGAGTCAGCCCCAGCATTTT
CASSAGQGGSQPQHF
>TRBV7-2|.|13|.|TRBJ2-7
TGTGCCAGCAGCTTAGGCCCCGGGACCGAGCAGTACTTC
CASSLGPGTEQYF
>TRBV7-8|.|14|.|TRBJ2-5
TGTGCCAGCAGCTTGGGCCAGATCCAAGAGACCCAGTACTTC
CASSLGQIQETQYF
>TRBV7-8|.|13|few|TRBJ2-1
TGTGCCAGCAGCTCGAACCTAGACAATGAGCAGTTCTTC
CASSSNLDNEQFF
>TRBV6-5|.|14|.|TRBJ1-6
TGTGCCAGCAGTTACTCAGCCCCGGTGGGGCCCCTCCACTTT
CASSYSAPVGPLHF
>TRBV6-4|TRBD1|15|.|TRBJ2-3
TGTGCCAGCAGTGACTCGACAGGGAGCACAGATACGCAGTATTTT
CASSDSTGSTDTQYF
>TRBV5-1|.|14|many|TRBJ2-3
TGCGCCAGCAGCGAGGGCCGGTCCACAGATACGCAGTATTTT
CASSEGRSTDTQYF
>TRBV11-3|.|14|many|TRBJ2-1
TGTGCCAGCAGCTTAGAAGGCTCCTACAATGAGCAGTTCTTC
CASSLEGSYNEQFF
>TRBV7-9|.|14|many|TRBJ1-1
TGTGCCAGCAGCTTTTCCCTGAGGAACACTGAAGCTTTCTTT
CASSFSLRNTEAFF
>TRBV19|.|13|many|TRBJ1-5
TGTGCCAGTAGTATCGGGGGGAGTCAGCCCCAGCATTTT
CASSIGGSQPQHF
>TRBV20-1|TRBD1|13|.|TRBJ1-2
TGCAGTGCTAGGGCCGGGACAGGGCATGGCTACACCTTC
CSARAGTGHGYTF
>TRBV24-1|TRBD2|15|.|TRBJ2-5
TGTGCCACCAGTGATGCCGCTAGCGGCCAAGAGACCCAGTACTTC
CATSDAASGQETQYF
>TRBV6-1|.|15|many|TRBJ1-5
TGTGCCAGCATCCCGGGGCGGCATAGCAATCAGCCCCAGCATTTT
CASIPGRHSNQPQHF
>TRBV2|.|17|many|TRBJ1-6
TGTGCCAGCAGTCGAACTGACAGGACCCTCGGGGACTCACCCCTCCACTTT
CASSRTDRTLGDSPLHF
>TRBV20-1|TRBD1|14|once|TRBJ1-6
TGCAGTGCTAGAAAGGCAGGGGGTAATTCACCCCTCCACTTT
CSARKAGGNSPLHF
>TRBV7-2|.|12|.|TRBJ2-1
TGTGCCAGCAGCTTGGGACTTTATGAGCAGTTCTTC
CASSLGLYEQFF
>TRBV7-2|.|13|.|TRBJ2-5
TGTGCCAGCAGCTTCGGGGTGGTAGAGACCCAGTACTTC
CASSFGVVETQYF
>TRBV7-2|TRBD1|15|many|TRBJ2-5
TGTGCCAGCAGCTCCCGGGACAGGGGGCGGGAGACCCAGTACTTC
CASSSRDRGRETQYF